This is a list of T cell receptor beta chains from one sample in a study of early T cells in non-severe SARS-CoV-2 infection. TCRdb itself ran the 5' RACE reads through MiXCR, one entry per CDR3 protein. The table lists 50,000 to 60,000 distinct CDR3 sequences, about 6.1% of them singletons. Sequenced material: whole blood, taken at baseline. Receptors originate from an adult who was a healthcare worker with PCR-confirmed SARS-CoV-2 infection or an uninfected control (not recorded which). CDR3s include the opening cysteine and the closing phenylalanine or tryptophan. A D gene is named only where the DNA matches it firmly. Clone size appears in some rows only: once, few, many, or a class for an expanded clone.

j_gene,v_gene,d_gene,abundance,CDR3nt,CDR3aa
TRBJ2-6,TRBV29-1,-,few,TGCAGCGTTGGGGGAGGTTCTGGGGCCAACGTCCTGACTTTC,CSVGGGSGANVLTF
TRBJ2-3,TRBV18,-,few,TGTGCCAGCTCACCACGGGACGCGGCAGATACGCAGTATTTT,CASSPRDAADTQYF
TRBJ2-2,TRBV5-8,-,many,TGTGCCAGCAGCATTAACAGGAACACCGGGGAGCTGTTTTTT,CASSINRNTGELFF
TRBJ1-2,TRBV3-1,-,-,TGTGCCAGCAGCCCCAGGGTTTATGGTGGCTACACCTTC,CASSPRVYGGYTF
TRBJ2-5,TRBV5-1,-,-,TGCGCCAGCAGCTTCAGCCCAGGAGGCGGGGAGACCCAGTACTTC,CASSFSPGGGETQYF
TRBJ2-7,TRBV20-1,-,-,TGCAGTGCTAGGGTACCAGGGAATTACTACGAGCAGTACTTC,CSARVPGNYYEQYF
TRBJ2-3,TRBV10-3,TRBD2,few,TGTGCCAGCGCAAGAGGCGGGGGGGCCCTTGATACGCAGTATTTT,CASARGGGALDTQYF
TRBJ2-5,TRBV7-2,TRBD1,many,TGTGCCAGCAGCTTAGCGGGACAGGGGATGTTGGCCCAGTACTTC,CASSLAGQGMLAQYF
TRBJ1-2,TRBV7-2,-,many,TGTGCCAGCAGCTTAGCCGACAGGTTAGATGGTGGCTACACCTTC,CASSLADRLDGGYTF
TRBJ1-2,TRBV10-3,-,few,TGTGCCATCAAGGCGAGGGAGGACGATGGCTACACCTTC,CAIKAREDDGYTF
TRBJ1-4,TRBV7-2,-,many,TGTGCCAGCAGCGAGACCAGGGTTGACGAAAAACTGTTTTTT,CASSETRVDEKLFF
TRBJ2-2,TRBV24-1,-,many,TGTGCCACCAGTGATGCCGGGGGCGGGTGGACCGGGGAGCTGTTTTTT,CATSDAGGGWTGELFF
TRBJ2-3,TRBV6-5,-,many,TGTGCCAGCAGCGAGGGGTTTAGTGTAGATACGCAGTATTTT,CASSEGFSVDTQYF
TRBJ2-3,TRBV7-8,-,many,TGTGCCAGCAGCTCATGGACAGTCCGCACAGATACGCAGTATTTT,CASSSWTVRTDTQYF
TRBJ1-5,TRBV5-6,-,many,TGTGCCAGCAGCTCCCGACAGAATTACAATCAGCCCCAGCATTTT,CASSSRQNYNQPQHF
TRBJ2-3,TRBV11-3,-,many,TGTGCCAGCAGTCGGGGGACTAGCACAGATACGCAGTATTTT,CASSRGTSTDTQYF
TRBJ2-3,TRBV20-1,-,many,TGCAGTGCCTCCGGGACCATCAGCACAGATACGCAGTATTTT,CSASGTISTDTQYF
TRBJ2-7,TRBV20-1,TRBD2,-,TGCAGTGCTAGAGGGGGGACTAGCCGCTTCTACGAGCAGTACTTC,CSARGGTSRFYEQYF
TRBJ2-1,TRBV2,TRBD1,many,TGTGCCAGCGGAGGGACAGGGTACTGGGAATACAATGAGCAGTTCTTC,CASGGTGYWEYNEQFF
TRBJ2-7,TRBV14,-,many,TGTGCCAGCAGCCCTAGGAACGGTGAGCCCTACGAGCAGTACTTC,CASSPRNGEPYEQYF
TRBJ2-1,TRBV24-1,TRBD2,-,TGTGCCACCGGCGGCGGGGGGCCACTAGACTCCTACAATGAGCAGTTCTTC,CATGGGGPLDSYNEQFF
TRBJ2-3,TRBV12-3/TRBV12-4,-,few,TGTGCCAGCAGTTTCGGTCCGGGAGCTCCGCAGTATTTT,CASSFGPGAPQYF
TRBJ2-3,TRBV28,TRBD1,many,TGTGCCAGCGTAGGGACAGGGGCAGATACGCAGTATTTT,CASVGTGADTQYF
TRBJ2-7,TRBV28,-,many,TGTGCCAGCAGTTCCGAGTCGTACGAGCAGTACTTC,CASSSESYEQYF
TRBJ1-3,TRBV28,-,many,TGTGCCAGCAGACGTCACTCTGGAAACACCATATATTTT,CASRRHSGNTIYF
TRBJ2-3,TRBV5-1,TRBD1,many,TGCGCCAGCAGCTTCGGGGACAGGGGCCGTCGTGATACGCAGTATTTT,CASSFGDRGRRDTQYF
TRBJ2-7,TRBV14,-,many,TGTGCCAGCAGCCAAGCCGGGGGTGTCCCCTACGAGCAGTACTTC,CASSQAGGVPYEQYF
TRBJ2-3,TRBV6-5,-,few,TGTGCCAGCAGTCCAGAGCAGGGGCGCGGTACGCAGTATTTT,CASSPEQGRGTQYF
TRBJ1-1,TRBV20-1,TRBD1,few,TGCAGTGTAGGGACAGGGGGCAGCACTGAAGCTTTCTTT,CSVGTGGSTEAFF
TRBJ2-5,TRBV6-2/TRBV6-3,TRBD2,many,TGTGCCAGCAGTGATTGGACTAGACAAGAGACCCAGTACTTC,CASSDWTRQETQYF
TRBJ2-7,TRBV7-9,TRBD2,many,TGTGCCAGCAGCTTCGCAGCGGGGAGCTCCTACGAGCAGTACTTC,CASSFAAGSSYEQYF
TRBJ1-2,TRBV6-2/TRBV6-3,TRBD1,-,TGTGCCAGCAGTTCGGCCGGGACAGGGGGCAACTATGGCTACACCTTC,CASSSAGTGGNYGYTF